The entry below describes one TCR beta chain. The length of the CDR3 is 13 residues. V lost 5 bases and J 11 bases, leaving 13 bases between the germline ends. Germline-derived CDR1 and CDR2 are SGHTA and FQGNSA. Amplified TCR beta CDR3 regions were obtained using RNA transcripts as template. The first-round RT-PCR employed HTBI primers together with the Qiagen OneStep RT-PCR kit. A multiplex PCR was then performed as the second round. TCRdb itself ran the multiplex PCR reads through MiXCR, one entry per CDR3 protein. The sample comprises over a million distinct CDR3 sequences, around a third of which are singletons, and roughly 11% rests with the top ten. The sample is drawn from a study of Graves' ophthalmopathy and Graves' hyperthyroidism.

This sequence joins TRBV7-2 and TRBJ1-6; no firm D call. This clonotype originated in an adult man with Graves' hyperthyroidism. The material sequenced was peripheral blood or thyroid tissue (not recorded which). CDR3 in DNA: TGTGCCAGCAGCCCGAGCCACGGCCCACCCCTCCACTTT. Translating gives CASSPSHGPPLHF.